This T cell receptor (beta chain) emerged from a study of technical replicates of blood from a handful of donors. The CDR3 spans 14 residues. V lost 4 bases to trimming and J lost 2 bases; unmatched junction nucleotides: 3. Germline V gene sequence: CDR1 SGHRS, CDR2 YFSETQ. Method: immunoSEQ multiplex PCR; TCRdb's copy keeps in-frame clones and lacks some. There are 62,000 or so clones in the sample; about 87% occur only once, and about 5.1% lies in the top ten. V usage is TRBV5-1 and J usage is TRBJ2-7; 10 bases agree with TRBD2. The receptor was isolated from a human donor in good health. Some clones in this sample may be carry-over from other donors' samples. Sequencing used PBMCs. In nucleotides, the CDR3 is TGCGCCAGCAGCGCTAGCGGGGGTACCTACGAGCAGTACTTC. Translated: CASSASGGTYEQYF.